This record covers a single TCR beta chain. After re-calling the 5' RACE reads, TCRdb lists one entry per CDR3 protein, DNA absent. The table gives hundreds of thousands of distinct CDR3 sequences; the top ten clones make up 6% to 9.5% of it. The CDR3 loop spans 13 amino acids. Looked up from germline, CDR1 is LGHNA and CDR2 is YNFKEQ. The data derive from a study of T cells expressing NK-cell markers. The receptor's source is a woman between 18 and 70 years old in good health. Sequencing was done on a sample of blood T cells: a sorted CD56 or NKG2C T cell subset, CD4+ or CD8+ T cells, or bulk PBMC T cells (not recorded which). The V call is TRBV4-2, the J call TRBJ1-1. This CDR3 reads CASRLSGRTEAFF.